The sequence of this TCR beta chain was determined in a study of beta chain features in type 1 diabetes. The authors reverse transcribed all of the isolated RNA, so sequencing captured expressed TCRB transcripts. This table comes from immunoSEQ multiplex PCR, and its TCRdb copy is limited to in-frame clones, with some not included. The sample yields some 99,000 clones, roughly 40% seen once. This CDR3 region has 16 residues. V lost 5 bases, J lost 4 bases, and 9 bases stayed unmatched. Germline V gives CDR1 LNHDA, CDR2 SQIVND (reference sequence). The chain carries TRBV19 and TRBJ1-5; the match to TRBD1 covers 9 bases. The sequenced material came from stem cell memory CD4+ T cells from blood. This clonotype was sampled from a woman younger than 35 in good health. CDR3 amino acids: CASSPGQGMLNQPQHF. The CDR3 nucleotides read TGTGCCAGTAGTCCCGGACAGGGGATGTTAAATCAGCCCCAGCATTTT.